Many counts were recorded for the clone carrying this T cell receptor beta chain. Antigen specificity is unknown. Specified time point: pre-sensitization, week 0. Documented treatment: therapeutic diphenylcyclopropenone sensitization with weekly scalp DPC. The length of the CDR3 is 15 residues. Per the germline V gene, CDR1 is MDHEN and CDR2 is SYDVKM. Trimming cost V 6 bases and J 8 bases; bases outside gene matches: 9. TCRdb re-analysed the RACE reads in MiXCR, keeping a single row per CDR3 protein. The data hold roughly 380,000 distinct CDR3 sequences, with 4.5% to 5.5% observed a single time. The data belong to a study of human T cells and chemical hapten exposure. Overall study context: The study sensitized with 2% DPC on a roughly 2 cm by roughly 2 cm patch of upper inner arm skin. Whole-study findings and limits: Sensitizing with DPC caused no change in TCRs above 1 in 1000 frequency.

This chain uses TRBV28 with TRBJ1-6; 8 nucleotides line up with TRBD1. Sequencing was performed on whole blood, taken in connection with sensitization to the hapten diphenylcyclopropenone (DPC). The clonotype comes from a woman aged 50 to 65 with alopecia areata. Some clones in this sample may be carry-over from other donors' samples. The CDR3 DNA reads as TGTGCCAGCAGCCTGGGGGCAGGGGGCGATTCACCCCTCCACTTT. The encoded protein is CASSLGAGGDSPLHF.